Described below is a single TCR beta chain sequence and its context. This entry is derived from a study of shared clonotypes between healthy human individuals. Study summary: A couple of female and a few male donors aged 18 to 49 were enrolled. There were three CD4 naive, three CD4 memory, two CD8 naive and one CD8 memory plates per donor.

Assay used: immunoSEQ multiplex PCR; TCRdb lists only in-frame clones, some missing. The sample shows about 2.3 million clones, over 90% of them seen only once. The receptor comes from a man aged 18 to 35 in good health. Some clones in this sample may be carry-over from other donors' samples. The sequenced sample consisted of naive CD4+ T cells from PBMCs. Sample subset: CD45RA+ positively selected.

CDR3 coding DNA: TGTGCCACCAGTCTTGGACTAGCGGGAGTATTGAGCACCGGGGAGCTGTTTTTT. Encoded protein: CATSLGLAGVLSTGELFF. The V gene is TRBV15, the J gene TRBJ2-2; 13 bases agree with TRBD2. The germline V gene encodes CDR1 LNHNV and CDR2 YYDKDF (reference sequence). The CDR3 extends over 18 amino acids. Trimming at V came to 6 bases and at J to 4 bases, leaving 11 bases not matched to a gene.